The 22 T cell receptor beta chains below come from one sample, sequenced in a study of cytomegalovirus exposure and HLA in healthy donors. PCR primers comprised 60 Vbeta and 13 Jbeta primers. The data were produced by immunoSEQ multiplex PCR, yet TCRdb's version contains in-frame clones alone and is incomplete. The table includes some 170,000 clones, about four fifths detected once. The specimen was PBMCs. These receptors were obtained from a man aged 25-45 years in good health and CMV-seronegative.

V and J are TRBV30 and TRBJ1-2; 11 bases map to TRBD1. The germline V gene has CDR1 GTSNPN and CDR2 SVGIG (reference sequence). Trimming at V came to 3 bases and at J to 5 bases, leaving 14 bases not matched to a gene. The CDR3 totals 17 residues. CDR3 DNA sequence: TGTGCCTGGAGGGTGTATCAACCGGGACAGGGGGTTTATGGCTACACCTTC. It specifies CAWRVYQPGQGVYGYTF.

In this sample, this clone turned up a few times. This sequence joins TRBV7-2 and TRBJ1-5; tentatively, D is TRBD1 (6 bases). The CDR3 totals 15 residues. With 3 bases removed from V and 3 bases from J, the gap between germline ends came to 12 bases. The germline CDR1 and CDR2 sequences are SGHTA and FQGNSA. The CDR3: CASSFFRGFNQPQHF. The CDR3 region has the DNA TGTGCCAGCAGCTTCTTCAGGGGCTTCAATCAGCCCCAGCATTTT.

The chain combines TRBV4-3 with TRBJ2-1, with TRBD1 as a possible D gene (6 bases). Germline assignment: CDR1 LGHNA and CDR2 YSLEER. V was shortened by 2 bases and J by 7 bases, with 12 bases between the two germline ends. The CDR3 loop spans 14 amino acids. CDR3 bases: TGCGCCAGCAGCCAAATTTCTAGGGGGAATGAGCAGTTCTTC. The encoded protein is CASSQISRGNEQFF.

This chain uses TRBV7-6 with TRBJ2-5, with 8 nucleotides matching TRBD2. The CDR3 spans 16 residues. Trimming cost V 1 base and J 5 bases; bases outside gene matches: 9. Germline CDR1 reads SGHVS; CDR2 reads FNYEAQ. The CDR3 sequence is CASSLDAAGAGETQYF. The CDR3, as DNA: TGTGCCAGCAGCTTAGATGCAGCGGGGGCGGGGGAGACCCAGTACTTC.

The chain recombines TRBV5-1 with TRBJ2-7, with TRBD2 identical over 7 bases. The germline V gene has CDR1 SGHRS and CDR2 YFSETQ. The CDR3 contains 16 residues. V was pared by 4 bases and J by 6 bases, with 16 bases of the junction left unmatched. The CDR3 region is CASSPGRGTNRFEQYF. The CDR3 nucleotides are TGCGCCAGCAGCCCTGGCCGGGGGACTAACCGTTTCGAGCAGTACTTC.

About this clone itself: The sample holds other DNA sequences that translate to the same CDR3. V gene TRBV4-1 combines with J gene TRBJ2-2; the match to TRBD1 covers 8 bases. The germline V gene encodes CDR1 MGHRA and CDR2 YSYEKL. This CDR3 has 14 residues. The V gene end was trimmed by 6 bases and the J gene end by 1 base; junction bases not matched to a gene: 1. DNA for the CDR3: TGCGCCAGCAGGGGGACAGGGAACACCGGGGAGCTGTTTTTT. As protein: CASRGTGNTGELFF.

The chain recombines TRBV29-1 with TRBJ2-7; 7 bases are shared with TRBD1. Losses at the gene ends were 1 base for V and 5 bases for J; bases not matched to a gene: 5. This CDR3 region has 13 residues. In germline, CDR1 is SQVTM, CDR2 ANQGSEA. CDR3 region: CSVEGRGKNEQYF. Written as DNA, the CDR3 is TGCAGCGTTGAAGGCAGGGGGAAGAACGAGCAGTACTTC.

The chain carries TRBV7-6 and TRBJ1-4, with D tentatively TRBD1 (5 bases). V dropped 3 bases and J dropped 4 bases, with 21 bases sitting between them. This CDR3 region has 18 residues. From germline, CDR1 is SGHVS and CDR2 FNYEAQ. CDR3 DNA: TGTGCCAGCAGCTTTGAGCAGGGAAGTTCGGAGGGTAATGAAAAACTGTTTTTT. It specifies CASSFEQGSSEGNEKLFF. The variable domain in full, completed from reference TRBV7-6 and TRBJ1-4, reads GAGVSQSPRYKVTKRGQDVALRCDPISGHVSLYWYRQALGQGPEFLTYFNYEAQQDKSGLPNDRFSAERPEGSISTLTIQRTEQRDSAMYRCASSFEQGSSEGNEKLFFGSGTQLSVL.

V and J are TRBV19 and TRBJ2-7; 7 nucleotides agree with TRBD1. V lost 8 bases and J lost 4; bases outside the gene matches: 11. Germline assignment: CDR1 LNHDA and CDR2 SQIVND (reference sequence). This CDR3 comprises 14 residues. CDR3 region: CASATRQGEYEQYF. Here the CDR3 DNA reads TGTGCCAGTGCGACCCGACAGGGAGAATACGAGCAGTACTTC.

The CDR3 spells CASSPRGDLNTEAFF. The CDR3 DNA sequence: TGCGCCAGCAGCCCCAGAGGGGACTTGAACACTGAAGCTTTCTTT. The genes are TRBV5-1 and TRBJ1-1, with D possibly TRBD1 on 5 matching bases. With 4 bases removed from V and 0 bases from J, the gap between germline ends came to 13 bases. CDR1 and CDR2 from the germline V gene are SGHRS and YFSETQ. This CDR3 has 15 residues.

The chain joins TRBV15 to TRBJ2-5; D possibly corresponds to TRBD2 (5 bases). Deletions cut 4 bases from V and 3 bases from J, with 12 bases between. The length of the CDR3 is 14 residues. Germline values: CDR1 LNHNV, CDR2 YYDKDF (reference sequence). CDR3 loop: CATSTVRGEETQYF. The CDR3 DNA is TGTGCCACCAGCACAGTCCGGGGAGAAGAGACCCAGTACTTC.

The chain recombines TRBV2 with TRBJ1-4; D gene ambiguous. V lost 4 bases and J lost 9, with 12 bases in between. The CDR3 totals 13 residues. CDR1 and CDR2 from the germline V gene are SNHLY and FYNNEI. CDR3 nucleotide sequence: TGTGCCAGCAGTGTCGAGGAGAGGAAAAAACTGTTTTTT. Its translation: CASSVEERKKLFF. Combining the CDR3 with reference TRBV2 and TRBJ1-4 gives the whole variable domain EPEVTQTPSHQVTQMGQEVILRCVPISNHLYFYWYRQILGQKVEFLVSFYNNEISEKSEIFDDQFSVERPDGSNFTLKIRSTKLEDSAMYFCASSVEERKKLFFGSGTQLSVL.

The table lists this clone with a few counts. The CDR3 DNA reads as TGTGCCAGCAGCTCCCTGGGACAGCAAGAGACCCAGTACTTC. It specifies CASSSLGQQETQYF. The V call is TRBV7-9, the J call TRBJ2-5; 7 bases are a match to TRBD1. This CDR3 contains 14 residues. V trimming: 4 bases; J trimming: 2 bases; junction bases outside the gene matches: 4. The germline V gene has CDR1 SEHNR and CDR2 FQNEAQ (reference sequence).

For this clone: At one of its ends the junction is not consistent with the germline gene, which may arise from a read error. The V and J genes are TRBV7-9 and TRBJ2-5; a possible D gene is TRBD2 (5 bases). The V gene's germline CDR1 is SEHNR and CDR2 FQNEAQ (reference sequence). CDR3 length equals 14 residues. The CDR3 spells CSSSSPGYQETQYF. The DNA of the CDR3 is TGTTCCAGCAGCTCACCGGGATACCAAGAGACCCAGTACTTC. The whole variable domain, filled in from reference TRBV7-9 and TRBJ2-5, reads DTGVSQNPRHKITKRGQNVTFRCDPISEHNRLYWYRQTLGQGPEFLTYFQNEAQLEKSRLLSDRFSAERPKGSFSTLEIQRTEQGDSAMYLCSSSSPGYQETQYFGPGTRLLVL.

V gene TRBV6-5 combines with J gene TRBJ2-3; 12 nucleotides agree with TRBD2. Looked up from germline, CDR1 is MNHEY and CDR2 is SVGAGI. The junction had 3 bases not matched to a gene; V was cut back by 4 bases and J by 4 bases. The CDR3 contains 15 residues. CDR3 bases: TGTGCCAGCAGTTGGACTAGCGGGGTTTCAGATACGCAGTATTTT. The encoded protein is CASSWTSGVSDTQYF.

CDR3 coding DNA: TGTGCCAGCAGCTTAGAGGGGTCCGGTCAAGAGACCCAGTACTTC. It translates to CASSLEGSGQETQYF. This sequence joins TRBV7-9 and TRBJ2-5; D possibly corresponds to TRBD1 (5 bases). Germline V gene lookup returns CDR1 SEHNR and CDR2 FQNEAQ (reference sequence). The CDR3 spans 15 residues. V lost 1 base and J lost 2, with 11 bases in between.

The rearrangement uses TRBV11-2 and TRBJ2-2; D is ambiguous. This CDR3 has 13 residues. Per germline, CDR1 SGHAT and CDR2 FQNNGV. V was trimmed by 3 bases and J by 3 bases, leaving 5 bases between them. For the CDR3, the DNA is TGTGCCAGCAGCTTCACATACACCGGGGAGCTGTTTTTT. It translates to CASSFTYTGELFF.

The J gene is TRBJ2-5, the V gene TRBV5-1, with TRBD2 matching over 15 bases. The end of the DNA is better explained by TRBJ2-7, so the J call may be wrong. The V gene's germline CDR1 is SGHRS and CDR2 YFSETQ. There are 19 residues in the CDR3. CDR3 nucleotide sequence: TGCGCCAGCAGCCCTTGGACTAGCGGGAGGGGTGGGGCCTTCTACGAGCAGTACTTC. It encodes CASSPWTSGRGGAFYEQYF.

The chain recombines TRBV27 with TRBJ2-3; 10 nucleotides agree with TRBD2. The ends lost 6 bases at V and 7 bases at J; junction bases unmatched: 13. This CDR3 is built from 16 residues. Germline loops: CDR1 MNHEY, CDR2 SMNVEV (reference sequence). The DNA of the CDR3 is TGTGCCAGCAGCTTACCAGCGGGAGGGCCCTCGAATACGCAGTATTTT. Protein sequence: CASSLPAGGPSNTQYF.

This clone appeared once. Other DNA sequences in the same sample also yield this CDR3. The chain employs TRBV30 and TRBJ1-1; a possible D gene is TRBD1 (5 bases). Germline V CDR1 and CDR2: GTSNPN, SVGIG (reference sequence). This CDR3 is built from 13 residues. V lost 3 bases and J 0 bases, leaving 8 bases between the germline ends. The CDR3 is CAWRGGVNTEAFF. DNA for the CDR3: TGTGCCTGGAGGGGAGGGGTGAACACTGAAGCTTTCTTT. The full variable domain, in which reference TRBV30 and TRBJ1-1 provide the parts outside the CDR3, is SQTIHQWPATLVQPVGSPLSLECTVEGTSNPNLYWYRQAAGRGLQLLFYSVGIGQISSEVPQNLSASRPQDRQFILSSKKLLLSDSGFYLCAWRGGVNTEAFFGQGTRLTVV.

The V and J genes are TRBV9 and TRBJ1-2; 8 positions match TRBD1. Per germline, CDR1 SGDLS and CDR2 YYNGEE. J was trimmed by 6 bases and V by 4 bases; bases with no gene match: 8. CDR3 length: 14 amino acids. The chain's CDR3 is CASSPLGTGDGYTF. CDR3 sequence (DNA): TGTGCCAGCAGCCCCCTAGGGACAGGAGATGGCTACACCTTC. Combining the CDR3 with reference TRBV9 and TRBJ1-2 gives the whole variable domain DSGVTQTPKHLITATGQRVTLRCSPRSGDLSVYWYQQSLDQGLQFLIQYYNGEERAKGNILERFSAQQFPDLHSELNLSSLELGDSALYFCASSPLGTGDGYTFGSGTRLTVV.

There are a few counts of this clone. This chain links TRBV12-5 with TRBJ2-2; 13 bases map to TRBD2. V shed 1 base and J 7 bases; nucleotides not matched to a gene: 6. The CDR3 covers 17 residues. CDR1 is LGHNT and CDR2 is FRNRAP in the germline V gene. CDR3 coding DNA: TGTGCTAGTGGTTTGGGTGGACTAGCGGGAGAGGGCGGGGAGCTGTTTTTT. Amino acid sequence: CASGLGGLAGEGGELFF.